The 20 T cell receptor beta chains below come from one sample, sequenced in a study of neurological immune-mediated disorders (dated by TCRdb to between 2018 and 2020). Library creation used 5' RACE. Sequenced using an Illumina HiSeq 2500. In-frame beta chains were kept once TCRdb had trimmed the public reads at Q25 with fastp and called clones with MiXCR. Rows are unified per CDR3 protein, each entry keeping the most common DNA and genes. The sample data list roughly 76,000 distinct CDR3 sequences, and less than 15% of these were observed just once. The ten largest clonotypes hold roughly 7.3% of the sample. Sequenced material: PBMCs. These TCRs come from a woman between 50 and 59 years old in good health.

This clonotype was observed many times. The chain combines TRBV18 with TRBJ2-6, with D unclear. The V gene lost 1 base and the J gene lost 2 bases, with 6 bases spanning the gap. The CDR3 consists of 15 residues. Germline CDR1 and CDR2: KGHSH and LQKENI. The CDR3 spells CASSPLTTGANVLTF. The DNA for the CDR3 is TGTGCCAGCTCACCACTAACTACTGGGGCCAACGTCCTGACTTTC.

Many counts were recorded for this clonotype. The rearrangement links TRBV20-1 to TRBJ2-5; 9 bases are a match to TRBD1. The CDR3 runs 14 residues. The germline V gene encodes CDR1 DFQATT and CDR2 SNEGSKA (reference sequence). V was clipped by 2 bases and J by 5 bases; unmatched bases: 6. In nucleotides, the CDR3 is TGCAGTGCTAGACCTACAGGGGGCCGGGAGACCCAGTACTTC. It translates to CSARPTGGRETQYF.

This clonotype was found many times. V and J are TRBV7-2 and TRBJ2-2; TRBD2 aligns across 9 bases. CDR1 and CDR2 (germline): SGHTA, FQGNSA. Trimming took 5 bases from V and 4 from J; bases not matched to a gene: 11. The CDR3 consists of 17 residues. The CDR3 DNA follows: TGTGCCAGCAGCCAAACCGGGACTAGCTTCGGCACCGGGGAGCTGTTTTTT. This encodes CASSQTGTSFGTGELFF.

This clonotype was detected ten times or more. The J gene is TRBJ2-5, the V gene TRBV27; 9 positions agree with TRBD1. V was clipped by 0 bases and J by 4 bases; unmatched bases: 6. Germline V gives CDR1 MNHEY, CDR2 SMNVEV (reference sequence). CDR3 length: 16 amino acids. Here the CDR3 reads CASSLSLYRGRETQYF. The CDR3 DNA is TGTGCCAGCAGTTTATCTCTGTACAGGGGGCGAGAGACCCAGTACTTC.

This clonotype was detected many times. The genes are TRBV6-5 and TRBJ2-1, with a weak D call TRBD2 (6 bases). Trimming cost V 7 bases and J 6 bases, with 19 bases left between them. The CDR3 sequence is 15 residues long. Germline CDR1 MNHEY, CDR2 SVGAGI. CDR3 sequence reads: CASTSRGRRGNEQFF. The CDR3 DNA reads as TGTGCCAGCACATCACGTGGGCGGCGGGGCAATGAGCAGTTCTTC.

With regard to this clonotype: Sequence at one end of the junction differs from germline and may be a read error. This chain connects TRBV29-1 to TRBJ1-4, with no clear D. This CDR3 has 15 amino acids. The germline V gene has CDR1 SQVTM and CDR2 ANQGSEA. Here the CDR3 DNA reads TGCAGCGTTGAAGACCCAAGAGAAACTAATGAAAACCTGTTTTTT. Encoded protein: CSVEDPRETNENLFF.

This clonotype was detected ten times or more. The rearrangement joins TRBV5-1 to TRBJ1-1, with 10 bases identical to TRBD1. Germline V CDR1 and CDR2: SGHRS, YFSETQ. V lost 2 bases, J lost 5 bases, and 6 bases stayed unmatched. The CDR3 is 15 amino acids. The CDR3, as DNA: TGCGCCAGCAGCTTTAACGACAGGGGGCTTACTGAAGCTTTCTTT. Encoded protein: CASSFNDRGLTEAFF.

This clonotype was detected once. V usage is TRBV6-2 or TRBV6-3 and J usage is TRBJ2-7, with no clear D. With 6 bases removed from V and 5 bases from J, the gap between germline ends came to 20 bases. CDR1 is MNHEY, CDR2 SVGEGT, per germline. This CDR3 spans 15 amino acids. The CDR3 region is CASSRMGYVLDEQYF. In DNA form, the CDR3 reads TGTGCCAGCAGCCGTATGGGGTACGTTCTCGACGAGCAGTACTTC.

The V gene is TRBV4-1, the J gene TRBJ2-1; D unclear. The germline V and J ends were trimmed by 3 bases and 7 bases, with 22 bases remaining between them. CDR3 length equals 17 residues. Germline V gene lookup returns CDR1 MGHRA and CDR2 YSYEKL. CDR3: CASSQDQTKARWNEQFF. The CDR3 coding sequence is TGCGCCAGCAGCCAGGATCAAACCAAAGCCCGTTGGAATGAGCAGTTCTTC.

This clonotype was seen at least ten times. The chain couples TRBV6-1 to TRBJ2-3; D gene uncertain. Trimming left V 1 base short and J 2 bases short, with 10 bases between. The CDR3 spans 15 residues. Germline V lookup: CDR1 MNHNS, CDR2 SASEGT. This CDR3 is CASSEGRTPTDTQYF. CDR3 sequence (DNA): TGTGCCAGCAGTGAAGGTCGGACCCCCACAGATACGCAGTATTTT.

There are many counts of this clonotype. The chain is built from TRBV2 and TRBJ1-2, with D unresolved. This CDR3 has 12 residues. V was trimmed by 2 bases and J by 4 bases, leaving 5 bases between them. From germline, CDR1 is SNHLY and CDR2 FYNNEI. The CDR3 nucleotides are TGTGCCAGCAGTGAATCCAGCTATGGCTACACCTTC. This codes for CASSESSYGYTF. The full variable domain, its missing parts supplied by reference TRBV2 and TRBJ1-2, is EPEVTQTPSHQVTQMGQEVILRCVPISNHLYFYWYRQILGQKVEFLVSFYNNEISEKSEIFDDQFSVERPDGSNFTLKIRSTKLEDSAMYFCASSESSYGYTFGSGTRLTVV.

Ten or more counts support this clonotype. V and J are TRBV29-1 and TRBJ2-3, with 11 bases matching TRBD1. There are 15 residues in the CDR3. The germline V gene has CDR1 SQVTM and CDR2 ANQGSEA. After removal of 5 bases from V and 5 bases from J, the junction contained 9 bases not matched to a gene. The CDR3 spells CSVSPDRGRLDTQYF. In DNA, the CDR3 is TGCAGCGTTTCCCCGGACAGGGGGCGCTTAGATACGCAGTATTTT.

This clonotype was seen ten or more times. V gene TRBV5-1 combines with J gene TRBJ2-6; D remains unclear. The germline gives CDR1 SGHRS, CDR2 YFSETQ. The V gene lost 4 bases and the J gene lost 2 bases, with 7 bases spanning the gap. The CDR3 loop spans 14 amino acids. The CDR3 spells CASSPLTGANVLTF. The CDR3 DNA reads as TGCGCCAGCAGCCCTCTCACTGGGGCCAACGTCCTGACTTTC.

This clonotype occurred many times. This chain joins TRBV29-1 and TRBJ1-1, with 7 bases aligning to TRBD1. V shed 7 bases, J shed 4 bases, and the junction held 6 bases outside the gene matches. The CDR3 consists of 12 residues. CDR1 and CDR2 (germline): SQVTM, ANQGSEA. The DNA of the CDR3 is TGCAGCGGAGGGGGCCCGGGCACTGAAGCTTTCTTT. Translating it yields CSGGGPGTEAFF.

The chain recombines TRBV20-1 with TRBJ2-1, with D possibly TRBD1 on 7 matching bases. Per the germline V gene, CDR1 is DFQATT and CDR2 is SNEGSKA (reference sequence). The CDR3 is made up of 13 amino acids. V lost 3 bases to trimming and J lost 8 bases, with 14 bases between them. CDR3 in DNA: TGCAGTGCTAGGCAGTCCAGGGGGGATGAGCAGTTCTTC. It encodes CSARQSRGDEQFF.

CDR3: CSASRGGPNEKLFF. CDR3 sequence (DNA): TGCAGTGCTAGTCGGGGGGGGCCTAATGAAAAACTGTTTTTT. The chain joins TRBV20-1 to TRBJ1-4, with TRBD1 as a possible D gene (6 bases). The CDR3 has 14 amino acids. Germline values: CDR1 DFQATT, CDR2 SNEGSKA (reference sequence). Trimming stripped 3 bases from V and 3 bases from J, with 11 bases between.

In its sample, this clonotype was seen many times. The CDR3 loop reads CASSLEEISNQPQHF. CDR3 in DNA: TGTGCCAGCAGCCTGGAGGAGATAAGCAATCAGCCCCAGCATTTT. This chain connects TRBV2 to TRBJ1-5; D remains ambiguous. This CDR3 contains 15 residues. V lost 6 bases to trimming and J lost 1 base, with 13 bases between them. The germline CDR1 and CDR2 sequences are SNHLY and FYNNEI.

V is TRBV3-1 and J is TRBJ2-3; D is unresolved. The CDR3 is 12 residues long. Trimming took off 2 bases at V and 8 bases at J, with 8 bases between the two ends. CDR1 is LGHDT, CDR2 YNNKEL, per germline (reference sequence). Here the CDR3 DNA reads TGTGCCAGCAGCCAAAGTCGACCTACGCAGTATTTT. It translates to CASSQSRPTQYF.

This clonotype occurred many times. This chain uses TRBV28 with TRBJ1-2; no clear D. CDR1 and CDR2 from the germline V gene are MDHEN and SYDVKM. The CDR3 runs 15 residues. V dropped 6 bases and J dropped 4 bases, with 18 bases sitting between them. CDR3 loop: CASSLPLSGTYGYTF. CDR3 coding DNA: TGTGCCAGCAGCCTACCTCTGTCGGGAACCTATGGCTACACCTTC.

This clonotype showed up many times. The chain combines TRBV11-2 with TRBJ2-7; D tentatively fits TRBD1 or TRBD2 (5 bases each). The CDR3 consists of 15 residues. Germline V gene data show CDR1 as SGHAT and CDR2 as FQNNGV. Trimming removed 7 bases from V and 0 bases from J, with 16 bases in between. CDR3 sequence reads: CASTETRGSSYEQYF. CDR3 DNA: TGTGCCAGCACCGAGACGAGGGGTAGCTCCTACGAGCAGTACTTC.